The rows below give T cell receptor beta chains drawn from one sample of a study of blood T cell repertoires in COVID-19. Data came from immunoSEQ multiplex PCR; TCRdb stores just in-frame clones and leaves some out. The repertoire consists of fewer than 350,000 clones, with roughly 87% occurring once and the leading ten covering approximately 9.4%. Sequenced: peripheral blood. Receptors originate from a young man with COVID-19, enrolled during active disease. Both conserved end residues are part of each CDR3. D genes are given only for firm matches. Only some rows state a clone size, as once, few, many or a class for expanded clones.

>TRBJ2-1|TRBD2|-|TRBV19
TGTGCCAGTACCATTAGCGGGAGGGCCTACAATGAGCAGTTCTTC
CASTISGRAYNEQFF
>TRBJ1-1|-|once|TRBV7-2
TGTGCCAGCAGCTTAGGCCTTGGAGGGAGATTGAACACTGAAGCTTTCTTT
CASSLGLGGRLNTEAFF
>TRBJ1-5|TRBD1|-|TRBV2
TGTGCCAGCAGTGCAGACAGGGTCGGGAATCAGCCCCAGCATTTT
CASSADRVGNQPQHF
>TRBJ2-7|TRBD1|-|TRBV18
TGTGCCAGCTCACCACCGCGACAGGGGGCGGACGAGCAGTACTTC
CASSPPRQGADEQYF
>TRBJ2-3|TRBD2|-|TRBV7-6
TGTGCCAGCAGCTCCCCTAGCGGGGGCCTCACAGATACGCAGTATTTT
CASSSPSGGLTDTQYF
>TRBJ1-1|-|-|TRBV6-5
TGTGCCAGCAGCCTCCGGAGGGGCCCTGAAGCTTTCTTT
CASSLRRGPEAFF
>TRBJ2-7|-|-|TRBV5-1
TGCGCCAGCAGCTTGGTACCAGGTTCCTACGAGCAGTACTTC
CASSLVPGSYEQYF
>TRBJ2-2|TRBD1|-|TRBV7-3
TGTGCCAGCAGCTTGTCAGGGGGAAGGATGTTTTTT
CASSLSGGRMFF
>TRBJ1-2|-|-|TRBV28
TGTGCCAGCGCTTCCGGGGCAGGCGGGACCTATGGCTACACCTTC
CASASGAGGTYGYTF
>TRBJ2-3|TRBD1|-|TRBV11-3
TGTGCCAGCAGCACCGGACAGGGGGCGCGAACAGATACGCAGTATTTT
CASSTGQGARTDTQYF
>TRBJ1-1|-|once|TRBV5-1
TGCGCCAGCAGGAACTTGAACACTGAAGCTTTCTTT
CASRNLNTEAFF
>TRBJ1-2|TRBD1|few|TRBV6-5
TGTGCCAGTGCACAGGGGAACTATGGCTACACCTTC
CASAQGNYGYTF
>TRBJ2-3|-|-|TRBV7-2
TGTGCCAGCAGCTTGTCGAGAAGCTCAGATACGCAGTATTTT
CASSLSRSSDTQYF
>TRBJ2-3|-|once|TRBV10-3
TGTGCCATCAGTGAGTTAACTAGAGGAGATACGCAGTATTTT
CAISELTRGDTQYF
>TRBJ2-1|-|once|TRBV6-5
TGTGCCAGCAGTTACAAACTAGGTAGCGATGAGCAGTTCTTC
CASSYKLGSDEQFF
>TRBJ1-2|-|-|TRBV6-5
TGTGCCAGCAGTTACTCTCGCCAGTCCTATGGCTACACCTTC
CASSYSRQSYGYTF
>TRBJ2-1|TRBD2|-|TRBV11-2
TGTGCCAGCAGCTCCCGGACTAGCGGCGATGTCTACAATGAGCAGTTCTTC
CASSSRTSGDVYNEQFF
>TRBJ2-1|TRBD2|-|TRBV27
TGTGCCAGCACCGGGACTAGCGGGGGGACCGCGCTGATCGATGAGCAGTTCTTC
CASTGTSGGTALIDEQFF
>TRBJ1-5|-|once|TRBV5-1
TGCGCCAGCAGCTTGGGTAGTCGACAGACTAGCAATCAGCCCCAGCATTTT
CASSLGSRQTSNQPQHF
>TRBJ1-2|-|-|TRBV12-3/TRBV12-4
TGTGCCAGCACCCCGACAGGTTCGGCTGGCTACACCTTC
CASTPTGSAGYTF
>TRBJ2-2|TRBD1|-|TRBV9
TGTGCCAGTACACAGGGGGCCGACACCGGGGAGCTGTTTTTT
CASTQGADTGELFF
>TRBJ1-5|TRBD1|once|TRBV2
TGTGCCAGCAGTGAACTACAGGGGTTTGGGCAGCCCCAGCATTTT
CASSELQGFGQPQHF
>TRBJ2-7|TRBD1|once|TRBV27
TGTGCCAGCTACAGGGGAAACGAGCAGTACTTC
CASYRGNEQYF
>TRBJ2-1|TRBD2|-|TRBV7-9
TGTGCCAGCAGCTTATTGGTAGCTAGCGGCCGCTCCTACAATGAGCAGTTCTTC
CASSLLVASGRSYNEQFF
>TRBJ2-7|-|-|TRBV7-5
TGTGCCAGAAGCCCGGGGAGGGGAGACGAGCAGTACTTC
CARSPGRGDEQYF
>TRBJ2-7|-|-|TRBV29-1
TGCAGCGTTGTCCCGGTGGAGGTACAGGGCTCCTACGAGCAGTACTTC
CSVVPVEVQGSYEQYF
>TRBJ2-1|TRBD1|-|TRBV9
TGTGCCAGCAGCGTAGGACAGGGTAAATACAATGAGCAGTTCTTC
CASSVGQGKYNEQFF
>TRBJ2-7|TRBD2|-|TRBV27
TGTGCCAGCAGAGCCGGACTAGATAGCTCCTACGAGCAGTACTTC
CASRAGLDSSYEQYF
>TRBJ1-2|-|-|TRBV6-2/TRBV6-3
TGTGCCAGCAGTTACTACCGGGGAACTAACTATGGCTACACCTTC
CASSYYRGTNYGYTF
>TRBJ1-2|-|once|TRBV4-2
TGTGCCAGCAGCCAAGATCTGGGGGGAGGCATCTACTATGGCTACACCTTC
CASSQDLGGGIYYGYTF
>TRBJ2-2|-|-|TRBV20-1
TGCAGTGCTACTGAGGGAGCGTGGACCGGGGAGCTGTTTTTT
CSATEGAWTGELFF
>TRBJ2-1|-|once|TRBV7-5
TGTGCCAGAAGCTTCGACGGGACAGGGTCGGGTTATGAGCAGTTCTTC
CARSFDGTGSGYEQFF
>TRBJ1-4|-|-|TRBV2
TGTGCCAGCAGTGAAACCGTCCAGGGCTATAATGAAAAACTGTTTTTT
CASSETVQGYNEKLFF
>TRBJ2-7|TRBD1|-|TRBV27
TGTGCCAGCAGTTTACGGCCTACGGCCGGGACAGGGGTCTACGAGCAGTACTTC
CASSLRPTAGTGVYEQYF
>TRBJ1-2|TRBD1|-|TRBV2
TGTGCCAGCAGTGCCCGGGACAGATCGGGGGGCTACACCTTC
CASSARDRSGGYTF
>TRBJ1-2|TRBD1|-|TRBV12-5
TGTGCTAGTGGTTGGGGACAGGCGACCTATGGCTACACCTTC
CASGWGQATYGYTF
>TRBJ2-5|-|-|TRBV5-6
TGTGCCAGCAGCGACACCCCGAGATCCGAGACCCAGTACTTC
CASSDTPRSETQYF
>TRBJ2-7|TRBD1|-|TRBV6-6
TGTGCCAGCAGTCGATCCGGGACAGCCTACGAGCAGTACTTC
CASSRSGTAYEQYF
>TRBJ2-5|TRBD2|-|TRBV6-5
TGTGCCAGCTCCGGAGGCGGGAGTAGGCAAGAGACCCAGTACTTC
CASSGGGSRQETQYF
>TRBJ1-2|TRBD1|-|TRBV6-5
TGTGCCAGCAGCTCAACAGGGGGCAGCTATGGCTACACCTTC
CASSSTGGSYGYTF
>TRBJ2-7|-|-|TRBV6-1
TGTGCCAGCAGTGAAGGTGAGGGGCTAGCGCTTTCGTACGAGCAGTACTTC
CASSEGEGLALSYEQYF